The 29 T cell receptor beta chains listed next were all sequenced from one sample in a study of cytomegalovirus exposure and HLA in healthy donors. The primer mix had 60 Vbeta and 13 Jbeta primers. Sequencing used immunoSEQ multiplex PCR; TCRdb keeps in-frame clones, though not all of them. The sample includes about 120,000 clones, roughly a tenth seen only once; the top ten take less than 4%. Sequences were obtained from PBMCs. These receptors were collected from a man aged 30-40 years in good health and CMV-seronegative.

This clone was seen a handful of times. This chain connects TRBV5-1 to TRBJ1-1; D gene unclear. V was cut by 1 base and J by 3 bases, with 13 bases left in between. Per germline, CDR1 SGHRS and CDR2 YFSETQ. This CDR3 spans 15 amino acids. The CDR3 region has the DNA TGCGCCAGCAGCTTGCTCCCGTTGGGAGACACTGAAGCTTTCTTT. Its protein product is CASSLLPLGDTEAFF.

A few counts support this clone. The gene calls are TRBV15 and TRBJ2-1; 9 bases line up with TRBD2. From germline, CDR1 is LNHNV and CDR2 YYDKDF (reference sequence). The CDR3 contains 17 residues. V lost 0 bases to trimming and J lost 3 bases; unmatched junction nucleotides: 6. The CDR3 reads CATSRDRAGGVYNEQFF. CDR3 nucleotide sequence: TGTGCCACCAGCAGAGATAGGGCGGGAGGGGTCTACAATGAGCAGTTCTTC.

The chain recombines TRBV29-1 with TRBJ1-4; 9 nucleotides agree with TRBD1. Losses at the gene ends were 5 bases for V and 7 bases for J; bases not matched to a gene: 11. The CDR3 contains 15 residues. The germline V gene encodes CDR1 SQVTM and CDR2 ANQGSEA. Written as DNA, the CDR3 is TGCAGCGTTTCGGTGGAGAGGACAGGGGTTGAAAAACTGTTTTTT. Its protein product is CSVSVERTGVEKLFF.

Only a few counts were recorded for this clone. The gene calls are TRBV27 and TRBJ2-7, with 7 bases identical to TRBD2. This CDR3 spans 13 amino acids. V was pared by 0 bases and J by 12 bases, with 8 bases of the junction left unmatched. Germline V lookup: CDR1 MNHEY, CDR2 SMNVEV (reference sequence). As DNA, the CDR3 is TGTGCCAGCAGTTTATCTGGCGGGAGTTCCCCGTACTTC. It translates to CASSLSGGSSPYF.

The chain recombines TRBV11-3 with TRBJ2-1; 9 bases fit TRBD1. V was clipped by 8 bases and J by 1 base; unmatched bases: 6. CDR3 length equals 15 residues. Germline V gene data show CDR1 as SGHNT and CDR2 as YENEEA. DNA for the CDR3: TGTGCCAGCTCCGCCGGGACAGGGTCCTACAATGAGCAGTTCTTC. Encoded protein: CASSAGTGSYNEQFF.

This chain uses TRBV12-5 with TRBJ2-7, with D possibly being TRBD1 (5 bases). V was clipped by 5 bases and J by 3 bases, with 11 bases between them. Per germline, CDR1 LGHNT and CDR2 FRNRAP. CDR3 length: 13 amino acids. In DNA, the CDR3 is TGTGCTAGTGGTCACCAGACAGTCTACGAGCAGTACTTC. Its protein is CASGHQTVYEQYF.

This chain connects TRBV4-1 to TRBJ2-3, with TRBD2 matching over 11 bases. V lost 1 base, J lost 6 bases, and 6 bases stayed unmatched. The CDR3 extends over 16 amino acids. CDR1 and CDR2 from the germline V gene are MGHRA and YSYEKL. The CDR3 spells CASSQVPTSGSDTQYF. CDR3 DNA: TGCGCCAGCAGCCAAGTGCCCACTAGCGGGAGTGATACGCAGTATTTT.

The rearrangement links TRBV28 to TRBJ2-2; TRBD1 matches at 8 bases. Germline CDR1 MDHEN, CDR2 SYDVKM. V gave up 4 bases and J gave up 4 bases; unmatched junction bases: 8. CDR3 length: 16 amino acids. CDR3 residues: CASSSNLRGPTGELFF. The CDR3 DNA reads TGTGCCAGCAGTTCAAACCTCAGGGGGCCCACCGGGGAGCTGTTTTTT.

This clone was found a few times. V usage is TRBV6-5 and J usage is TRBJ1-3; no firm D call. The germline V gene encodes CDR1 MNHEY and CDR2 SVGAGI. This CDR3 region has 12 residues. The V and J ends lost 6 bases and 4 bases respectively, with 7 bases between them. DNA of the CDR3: TGTGCCAGCAGGGCACAGGGAAACACCATATATTTT. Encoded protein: CASRAQGNTIYF.

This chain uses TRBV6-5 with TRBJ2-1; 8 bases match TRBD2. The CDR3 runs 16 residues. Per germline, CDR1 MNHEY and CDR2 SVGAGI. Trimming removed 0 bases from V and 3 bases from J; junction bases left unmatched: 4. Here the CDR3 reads CASSYSAGGLYNEQFF. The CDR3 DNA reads TGTGCCAGCAGTTACTCTGCGGGAGGCCTCTACAATGAGCAGTTCTTC.

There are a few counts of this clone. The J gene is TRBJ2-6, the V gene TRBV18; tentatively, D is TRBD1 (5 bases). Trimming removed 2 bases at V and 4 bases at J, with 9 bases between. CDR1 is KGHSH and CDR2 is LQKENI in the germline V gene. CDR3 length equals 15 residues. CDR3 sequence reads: CASSPTPGGANVLTF. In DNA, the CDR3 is TGTGCCAGCTCACCAACCCCAGGGGGGGCCAACGTCCTGACTTTC.

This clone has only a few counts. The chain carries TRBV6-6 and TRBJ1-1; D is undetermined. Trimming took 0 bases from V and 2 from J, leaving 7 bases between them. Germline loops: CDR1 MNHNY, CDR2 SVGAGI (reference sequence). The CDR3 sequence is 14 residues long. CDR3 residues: CASSYSAENTEAFF. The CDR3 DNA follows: TGTGCCAGCAGTTACTCGGCGGAAAACACTGAAGCTTTCTTT.

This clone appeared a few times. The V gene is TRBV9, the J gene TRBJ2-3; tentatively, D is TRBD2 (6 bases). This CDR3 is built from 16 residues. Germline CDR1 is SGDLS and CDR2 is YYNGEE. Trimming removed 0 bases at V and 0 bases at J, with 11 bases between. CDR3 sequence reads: CASSVGVSGSTDTQYF. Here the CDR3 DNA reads TGTGCCAGCAGCGTAGGCGTTAGCGGAAGCACAGATACGCAGTATTTT.

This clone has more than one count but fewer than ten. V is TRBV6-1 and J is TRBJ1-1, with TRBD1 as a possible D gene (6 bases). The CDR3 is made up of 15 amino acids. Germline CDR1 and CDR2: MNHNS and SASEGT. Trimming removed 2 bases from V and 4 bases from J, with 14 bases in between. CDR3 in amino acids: CASSERRGRLTEAFF. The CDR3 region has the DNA TGTGCCAGCAGTGAACGCAGGGGAAGACTCACTGAAGCTTTCTTT.

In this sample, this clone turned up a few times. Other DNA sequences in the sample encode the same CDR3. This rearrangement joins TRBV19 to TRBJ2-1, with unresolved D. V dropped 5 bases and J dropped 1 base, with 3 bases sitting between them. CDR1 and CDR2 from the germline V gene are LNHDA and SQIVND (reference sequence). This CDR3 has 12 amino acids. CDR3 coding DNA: TGTGCCAGTAGTCCTTCCTACAATGAGCAGTTCTTC. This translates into CASSPSYNEQFF.

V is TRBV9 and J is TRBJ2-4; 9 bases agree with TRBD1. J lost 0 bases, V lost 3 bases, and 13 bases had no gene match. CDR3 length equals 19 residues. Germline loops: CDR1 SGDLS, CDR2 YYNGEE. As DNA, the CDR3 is TGTGCCAGCAGCGCCAAGGACAGGGGCCTCCCTCTAGCCAAAAACATTCAGTACTTC. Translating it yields CASSAKDRGLPLAKNIQYF.

The CDR3 sequence is CASSLDGGSAGELFF. In DNA, the CDR3 is TGCGCCAGCAGCTTGGACGGCGGGAGCGCCGGGGAGCTGTTTTTT. The V call is TRBV5-1, the J call TRBJ2-2; 7 bases match TRBD2. V gave up 0 bases and J gave up 6 bases; unmatched junction bases: 5. The germline V gene encodes CDR1 SGHRS and CDR2 YFSETQ. The CDR3 has 15 residues.

The CDR3 sequence: CAWGFWASGRTDTQYF. In nucleotides, the CDR3 is TGTGCCTGGGGGTTTTGGGCTAGCGGTCGCACAGATACGCAGTATTTT. The genes are TRBV30 and TRBJ2-3; 7 positions match TRBD2. The germline gives CDR1 GTSNPN, CDR2 SVGIG (reference sequence). The trim removed 5 bases at V and 1 base at J, leaving 12 bases unmatched. The CDR3 runs 16 residues.

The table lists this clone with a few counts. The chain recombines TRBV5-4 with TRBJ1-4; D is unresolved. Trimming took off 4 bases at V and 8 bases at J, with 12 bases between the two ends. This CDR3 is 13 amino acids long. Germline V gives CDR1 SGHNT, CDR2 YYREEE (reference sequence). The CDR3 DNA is TGTGCCAGCAGCCGGCCCGGGTCAGAAAAACTGTTTTTT. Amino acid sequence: CASSRPGSEKLFF.

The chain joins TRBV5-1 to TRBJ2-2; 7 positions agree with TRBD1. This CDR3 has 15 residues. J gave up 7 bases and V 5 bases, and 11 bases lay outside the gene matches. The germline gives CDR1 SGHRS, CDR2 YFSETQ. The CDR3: CASREATGFGGELFF. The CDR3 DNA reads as TGCGCCAGCAGGGAAGCGACAGGGTTTGGCGGGGAGCTGTTTTTT.

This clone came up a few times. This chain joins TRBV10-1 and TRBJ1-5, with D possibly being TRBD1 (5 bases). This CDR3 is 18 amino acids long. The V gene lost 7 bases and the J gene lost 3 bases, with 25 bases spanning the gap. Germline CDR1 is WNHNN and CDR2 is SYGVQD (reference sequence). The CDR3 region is CASILPPSVGVINQPQHF. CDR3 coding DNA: TGCGCCAGCATCCTCCCCCCTTCGGTAGGGGTAATCAATCAGCCCCAGCATTTT.

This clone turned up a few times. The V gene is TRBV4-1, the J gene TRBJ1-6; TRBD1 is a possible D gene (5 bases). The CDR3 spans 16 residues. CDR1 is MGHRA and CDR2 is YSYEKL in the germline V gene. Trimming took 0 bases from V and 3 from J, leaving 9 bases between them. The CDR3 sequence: CASSQDGGGYNSPLHF. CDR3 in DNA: TGCGCCAGCAGCCAAGATGGGGGGGGCTATAATTCACCCCTCCACTTT.

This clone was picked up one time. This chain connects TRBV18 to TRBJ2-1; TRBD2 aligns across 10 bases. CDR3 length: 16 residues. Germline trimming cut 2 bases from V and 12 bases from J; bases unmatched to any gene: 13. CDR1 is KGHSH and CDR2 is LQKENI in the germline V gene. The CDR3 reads CASSPGLASGRGAQFF. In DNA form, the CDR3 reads TGTGCCAGCTCACCAGGACTAGCGAGCGGGAGGGGTGCGCAGTTCTTC.

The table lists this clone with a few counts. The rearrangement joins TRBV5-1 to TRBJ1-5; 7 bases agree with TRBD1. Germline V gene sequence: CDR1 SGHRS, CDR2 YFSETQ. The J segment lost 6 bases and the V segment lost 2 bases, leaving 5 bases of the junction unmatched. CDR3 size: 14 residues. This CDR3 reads CASSLGGAGQPQHF. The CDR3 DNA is TGCGCCAGCAGCTTAGGGGGCGCCGGTCAGCCCCAGCATTTT.

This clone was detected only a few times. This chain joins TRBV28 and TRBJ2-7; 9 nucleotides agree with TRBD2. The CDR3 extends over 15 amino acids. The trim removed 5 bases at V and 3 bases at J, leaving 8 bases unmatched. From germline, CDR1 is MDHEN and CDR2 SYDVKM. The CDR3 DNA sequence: TGTGCCAGCAGTACTAGGCGGGGGGGCAACTACGAGCAGTACTTC. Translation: CASSTRRGGNYEQYF.

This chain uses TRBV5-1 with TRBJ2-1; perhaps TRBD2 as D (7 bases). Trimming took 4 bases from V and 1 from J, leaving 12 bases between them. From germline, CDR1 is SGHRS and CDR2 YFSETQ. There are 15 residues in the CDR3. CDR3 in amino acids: CASSAGRGSYNEQFF. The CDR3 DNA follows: TGCGCCAGCAGCGCGGGGAGGGGGTCCTACAATGAGCAGTTCTTC.

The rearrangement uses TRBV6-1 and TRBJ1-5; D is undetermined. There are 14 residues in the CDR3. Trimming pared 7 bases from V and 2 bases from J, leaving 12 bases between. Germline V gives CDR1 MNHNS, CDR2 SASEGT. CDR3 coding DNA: TGTGCCAGCACATTTCGATCGGGCAATCAGCCCCAGCATTTT. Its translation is CASTFRSGNQPQHF.

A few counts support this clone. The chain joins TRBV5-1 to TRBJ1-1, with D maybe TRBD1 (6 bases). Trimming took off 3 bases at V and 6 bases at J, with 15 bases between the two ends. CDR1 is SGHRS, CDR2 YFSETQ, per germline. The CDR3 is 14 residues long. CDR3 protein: CASSSNTGSPEAFF. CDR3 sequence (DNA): TGCGCCAGCAGCTCAAACACAGGGAGCCCTGAAGCTTTCTTT.

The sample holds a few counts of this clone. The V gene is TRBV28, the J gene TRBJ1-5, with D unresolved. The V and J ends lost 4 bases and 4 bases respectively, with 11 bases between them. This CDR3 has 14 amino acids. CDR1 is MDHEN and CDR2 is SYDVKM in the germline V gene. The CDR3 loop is CASSYSSSNQPQHF. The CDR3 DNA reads TGTGCCAGCAGTTACAGCAGCTCGAATCAGCCCCAGCATTTT.